This T cell receptor beta chain is from a study of T cell responses to AZD1222 COVID-19 vaccine. Study in general: Pooled in the analysis were second doses at about 4 or about 12 weeks.

Measured with immunoSEQ multiplex PCR; TCRdb has only the in-frame clones, and not every one. The profile shows under 150,000 clones, roughly 89% of them singletons. This clone was picked up one time. This CDR3 region has 12 residues. CDR1 and CDR2 from the germline V gene are SGHVS and FQNEAQ. The V and J ends lost 5 bases and 6 bases respectively, with 10 bases between them. This material consisted of peripheral blood, taken on day 0 of AZD1222 vaccination. The chain joins TRBV7-8 to TRBJ1-1, with D hard to call. This clonotype was obtained from an adult in good health. CDR3 DNA: TGTGCCAGCAGCCCCTTAAATTCTGAAGCTTTCTTT. Its protein is CASSPLNSEAFF.